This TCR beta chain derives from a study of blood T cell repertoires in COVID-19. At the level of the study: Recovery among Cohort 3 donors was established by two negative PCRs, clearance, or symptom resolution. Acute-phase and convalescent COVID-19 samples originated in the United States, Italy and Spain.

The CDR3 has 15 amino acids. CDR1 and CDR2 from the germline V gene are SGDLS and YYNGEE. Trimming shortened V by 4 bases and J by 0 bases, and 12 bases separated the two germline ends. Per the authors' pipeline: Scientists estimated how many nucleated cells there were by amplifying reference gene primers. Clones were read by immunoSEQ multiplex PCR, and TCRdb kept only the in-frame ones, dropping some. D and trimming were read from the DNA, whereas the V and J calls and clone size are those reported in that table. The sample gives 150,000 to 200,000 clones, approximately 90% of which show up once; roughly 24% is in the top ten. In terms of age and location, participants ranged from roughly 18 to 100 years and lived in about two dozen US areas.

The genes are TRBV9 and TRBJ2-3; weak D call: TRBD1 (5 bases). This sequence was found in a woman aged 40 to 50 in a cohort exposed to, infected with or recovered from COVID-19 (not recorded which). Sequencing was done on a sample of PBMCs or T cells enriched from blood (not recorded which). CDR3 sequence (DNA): TGTGCCAGCAGCCCCCTAAGGGGAAGCACAGATACGCAGTATTTT. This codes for CASSPLRGSTDTQYF.